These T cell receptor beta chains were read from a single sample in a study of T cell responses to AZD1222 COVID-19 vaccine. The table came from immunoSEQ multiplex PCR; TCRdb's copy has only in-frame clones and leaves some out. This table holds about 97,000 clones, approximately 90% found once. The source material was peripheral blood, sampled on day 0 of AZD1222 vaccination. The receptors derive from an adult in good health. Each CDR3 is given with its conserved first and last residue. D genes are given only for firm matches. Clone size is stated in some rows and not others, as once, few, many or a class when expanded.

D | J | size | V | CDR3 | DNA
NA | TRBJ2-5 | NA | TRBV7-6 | CASSPDSGQETQYF | TGTGCCAGCAGCCCCGACTCCGGCCAAGAGACCCAGTACTTC
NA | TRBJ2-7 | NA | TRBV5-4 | CASSLKGEQYF | TGTGCCAGCAGCTTGAAAGGCGAGCAGTACTTC
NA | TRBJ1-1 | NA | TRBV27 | CASSRQTNTEAFF | TGTGCCAGCAGTAGGCAAACGAACACTGAAGCTTTCTTT
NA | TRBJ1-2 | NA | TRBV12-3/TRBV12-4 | CASTPTTNYGYTF | TGTGCCAGCACCCCAACTACTAACTATGGCTACACCTTC
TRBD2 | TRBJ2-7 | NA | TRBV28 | CASSLRAGSLSGSYEQYF | TGTGCCAGCAGTTTACGGGCCGGTAGTTTGAGCGGGAGTTACGAGCAGTACTTC
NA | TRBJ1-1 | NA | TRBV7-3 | CASSSYRENTEAFF | TGTGCCAGCAGCTCGTACCGAGAGAACACTGAAGCTTTCTTT
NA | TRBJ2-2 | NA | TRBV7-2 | CASSLAGAGTGELFF | TGTGCCAGCAGCTTAGCGGGAGCCGGCACCGGGGAGCTGTTTTTT
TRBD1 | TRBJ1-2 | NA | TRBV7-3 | CASSDAGGRGYTF | TGTGCCAGCAGCGATGCAGGGGGCAGAGGCTACACCTTC
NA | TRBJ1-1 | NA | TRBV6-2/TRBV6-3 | CASSYTSGLEAFF | TGTGCCAGCAGTTACACTAGCGGTCTGGAAGCTTTCTTT
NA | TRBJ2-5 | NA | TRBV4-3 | CASSRTATRGGASETQYF | TGCGCCAGCAGCCGAACTGCGACTAGGGGGGGGGCGTCAGAGACCCAGTACTTC
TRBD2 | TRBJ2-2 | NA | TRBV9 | CASSVVPGLGVGELFF | TGTGCCAGCAGCGTAGTCCCGGGACTAGGGGTCGGGGAGCTGTTTTTT
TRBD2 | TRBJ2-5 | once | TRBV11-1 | CASRRREGETQYF | TGTGCCAGCCGAAGACGGGAGGGAGAGACCCAGTACTTC
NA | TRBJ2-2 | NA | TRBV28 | CAGRQAGGTGELFF | TGTGCCGGCAGGCAAGCTGGGGGAACCGGGGAGCTGTTTTTT
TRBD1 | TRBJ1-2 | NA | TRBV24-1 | CATSDTGQGKGYTF | TGTGCCACCAGTGACACCGGACAGGGAAAGGGCTACACCTTC
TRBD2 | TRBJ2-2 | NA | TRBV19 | CASSIVIGLAGTELFF | TGTGCCAGTAGTATCGTAATTGGACTAGCGGGAACGGAGCTGTTTTTT
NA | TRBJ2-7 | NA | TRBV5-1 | CASSLKLGGLYEQYF | TGCGCCAGCAGCTTGAAACTCGGCGGCCTCTACGAGCAGTACTTC
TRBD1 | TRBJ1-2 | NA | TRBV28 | CASRDRGSRYTF | TGTGCCAGCAGGGACAGGGGTAGCCGATACACCTTC
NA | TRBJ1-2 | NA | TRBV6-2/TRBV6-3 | CASSWLPGYYGYTF | TGTGCCAGCAGTTGGCTCCCGGGATACTATGGCTACACCTTC
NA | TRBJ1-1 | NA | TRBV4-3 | CASSQDGGSAFF | TGCGCCAGCAGCCAAGACGGAGGATCGGCTTTCTTT
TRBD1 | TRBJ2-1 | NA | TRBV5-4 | CATLRDRGSYNEQFF | TGTGCCACGCTCCGGGACAGGGGTTCCTACAATGAGCAGTTCTTC
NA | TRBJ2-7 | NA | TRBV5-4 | CASSLGGSGASEQYF | TGTGCCAGCAGCTTGGGCGGTTCAGGGGCGAGCGAGCAGTACTTC
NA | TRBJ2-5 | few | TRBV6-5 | CASSYPGTQTQYF | TGTGCCAGCAGTTACCCCGGGACGCAGACCCAGTACTTC